Listed below are T cell receptor beta chains from one sample, sequenced in a study of blood T cell repertoires in COVID-19. Here immunoSEQ multiplex PCR was the method, and the copy in TCRdb shows in-frame clones only, minus some. The data hold tens of thousands of clones, with approximately 90% observed a single time. The material sequenced was peripheral blood. Receptor source: a man between 60 and 70 years old with acute or convalescent COVID-19. The CDR3 runs from the conserved cysteine through the conserved F or W. D genes are given only for firm matches. Clone size appears in some rows only: once, few, many, or a class for an expanded clone.

size,D,V,J,DNA,CDR3
-,-,TRBV5-1,TRBJ1-2,TGCGCCAGCACCCCCGACAGCCTAGGCTATGGCTACACCTTC,CASTPDSLGYGYTF
-,-,TRBV24-1,TRBJ1-1,TGTGCCACCTCGATGCGGGGAGCCACTGAAGCTTTCTTT,CATSMRGATEAFF
once,TRBD1,TRBV9,TRBJ1-1,TGTGCCAGCAGCGCCCGGGACAGGGGGGCTGAAGCTTTCTTT,CASSARDRGAEAFF
-,-,TRBV7-2,TRBJ1-1,TGTGCCAGCCTCCGGGAAAGTTCGAACACTGAAGCTTTCTTT,CASLRESSNTEAFF
-,TRBD1,TRBV6-1,TRBJ1-2,TGTGCCAGCATCCCGCCGGGACAGGGAAACGGCTACACCTTC,CASIPPGQGNGYTF
-,-,TRBV29-1,TRBJ1-1,TGCGTACACGAAGGGCAGGGCACTGAAGCTTTCTTT,CVHEGQGTEAFF
-,TRBD1,TRBV7-3,TRBJ1-6,TGTGCCAGCAGTCACGGACAGGGTGAGGCTTGGGTATATAATTCACCCCTCCACTTT,CASSHGQGEAWVYNSPLHF
-,TRBD2,TRBV6-5,TRBJ2-7,TGTGCCAGCAGCGGTCAGCGGGGAAGCTCCTACGAGCAGTACTTC,CASSGQRGSSYEQYF
-,-,TRBV5-1,TRBJ1-2,TGCGCCAGCAGCTTGTCGTCTGCGGTTGGCTACACCTTC,CASSLSSAVGYTF
-,TRBD2,TRBV20-1,TRBJ2-1,TGCAGTGCTAGTTTTAGCGGGTACAATGAGCAGTTCTTC,CSASFSGYNEQFF
-,TRBD2,TRBV18,TRBJ2-1,TGTGCCAGCTCATCCGGACTAGTACAATACAATGAGCAGTTCTTC,CASSSGLVQYNEQFF
-,TRBD1,TRBV5-6,TRBJ1-5,TGTGCAGACAGGGGTCAGCCCCAGCATTTT,CADRGQPQHF
-,TRBD2,TRBV4-1,TRBJ2-5,TGCGCCAGCAGCCAACCCGCCGGAAGCGGGAGGAAAGAGACCCAGTACTTC,CASSQPAGSGRKETQYF
-,TRBD1,TRBV6-5,TRBJ1-3,TGTGCCAGCGGACAGGGGGAAGGAAACACCATATATTTT,CASGQGEGNTIYF
-,-,TRBV19,TRBJ1-4,TGTGCCAGTAGCCCCGGGGGTCAGGAAAAACTGTTTTTT,CASSPGGQEKLFF
-,TRBD1,TRBV5-6,TRBJ2-2,TGTGCCAGCAGCCGGGACAGGGCCTGGAACACCGGGGAGCTGTTTTTT,CASSRDRAWNTGELFF
once,TRBD1,TRBV24-1,TRBJ2-5,TGTGCCACCAGTGATTTCCGGGACAGGGGATTGGGTTATCAAGAGACCCAGTACTTC,CATSDFRDRGLGYQETQYF
-,-,TRBV3-1/TRBV3-2,TRBJ1-1,TGTGCCAGCAGCCAGGGCCAGGTGGAAGCTTTCTTT,CASSQGQVEAFF
once,TRBD1,TRBV7-9,TRBJ1-6,TGTGCCAGCAGCCCCGACAGGGATTATAATTCACCCCTCCACTTT,CASSPDRDYNSPLHF
-,TRBD1,TRBV6-2/TRBV6-3,TRBJ2-7,TGTGCCAGCAGTTACCATATTTTACAGGGGCCCAGTAGATACGAGCAGTACTTC,CASSYHILQGPSRYEQYF
-,TRBD1,TRBV19,TRBJ1-1,TGTGCCAGTAGTTCTCGACAGGGGCAGGCTGAAGCTTTCTTT,CASSSRQGQAEAFF
once,-,TRBV5-1,TRBJ2-3,TGCGCCAGCAGCTTGGAACCAAGGGACACCACCCGCACAGATACGCAGTATTTT,CASSLEPRDTTRTDTQYF
-,-,TRBV7-3,TRBJ2-4,TGTGCCAGCAGCTTAACTGCCGTTGGGGGCTCAAACATTCAGTACTTC,CASSLTAVGGSNIQYF
-,TRBD1,TRBV4-1,TRBJ1-4,TGCGCCAGCAGCCAAGTTCAAACCAGGGGGCTGTATGAAAAACTGTTTTTT,CASSQVQTRGLYEKLFF
-,TRBD2,TRBV5-1,TRBJ2-1,TGCGCCAGCAGCTCGAGCGGGGACTACAATGAGCAGTTCTTC,CASSSSGDYNEQFF
-,TRBD2,TRBV7-2,TRBJ2-1,TGTGCCAGCAGCTTAGATCCGGGACTAGCGGGACCTAACAATGAGCAGTTCTTC,CASSLDPGLAGPNNEQFF
-,-,TRBV7-9,TRBJ1-5,TGTGCCAGCAGCTCGGGACAAAATGATCAGCCCCAGCATTTT,CASSSGQNDQPQHF
-,-,TRBV24-1,TRBJ2-2,TGTGCCACCAGTGATCCCCAGGGTGGTTTGGCCTCCGGGGAGCTGTTTTTT,CATSDPQGGLASGELFF
-,TRBD2,TRBV29-1,TRBJ2-6,TGCAGCGTTGACCCGGGAGGTTCCTCTGGGGCCAACGTCCTGACTTTC,CSVDPGGSSGANVLTF
-,TRBD1,TRBV4-1,TRBJ1-5,TGCGCCAGCAGAGGGACAGCCATTAGCAATCAGCCCCAGCATTTT,CASRGTAISNQPQHF
-,-,TRBV21-1,TRBJ2-3,TGTGCTCGACAGGGTAAGGCAACAGATACGCAGTATTTT,CARQGKATDTQYF
-,-,TRBV6-1,TRBJ1-2,TGTGCCAGCAGTGAAGTTTATAACAGCCGCGGGGGCTACACCTTC,CASSEVYNSRGGYTF
-,TRBD2,TRBV4-2,TRBJ2-1,TGTGCCAGCAGCCAACCAGATCGCGGGAGGGGGAACAATGAGCAGTTCTTC,CASSQPDRGRGNNEQFF
once,-,TRBV7-2,TRBJ1-1,TGTGCAGCCGGGGGGCGCACTGAAGCTTTCTTT,CAAGGRTEAFF
-,-,TRBV15,TRBJ2-7,TGTGCCACCAGCAGAAATACGAGAGAGCAGTACTTC,CATSRNTREQYF
-,TRBD2,TRBV5-1,TRBJ2-3,TGCGCCAGCAGCTTGGAGGGACTAGCGGGAGGGTTGGCAGATACGCAGTATTTT,CASSLEGLAGGLADTQYF
-,TRBD1,TRBV27,TRBJ1-1,TGTGCCAGCAGTTCTACACCGGGACAGGGGTTCGGCACTGAAGCTTTCTTT,CASSSTPGQGFGTEAFF
few,-,TRBV30,TRBJ1-2,TGTGCCTGGAGTCACCGGGACTTCGGCTACACCTTC,CAWSHRDFGYTF
-,TRBD1,TRBV19,TRBJ1-5,TGTGCCAGTAGTATCAAACGGGACAGGGGGCATCAGCCCCAGCATTTT,CASSIKRDRGHQPQHF
few,-,TRBV6-6,TRBJ2-7,TGTGCCAGCAGGCCCCAGTCCGGGAGATCGTACGAGCAGTACTTC,CASRPQSGRSYEQYF
-,-,TRBV27,TRBJ1-3,TGTGCCAGCAGGGTACAGGGCAGCTCTGGAAACACCATATATTTT,CASRVQGSSGNTIYF
-,TRBD2,TRBV24-1,TRBJ2-1,TGTGCCACCAGTGATCCTGGGAGGCGGGAGGGCCGCCGCGGGGATGAGCAGTTCTTC,CATSDPGRREGRRGDEQFF
-,TRBD2,TRBV6-6,TRBJ2-7,TGTGCCAGCAGTTACAAAGCGGGAGTGTTGGCCTACGAGCAGTACTTC,CASSYKAGVLAYEQYF
once,TRBD1,TRBV5-1,TRBJ1-6,TGCGCCAGCAGCCGCCGAGTCCAGGGGGCTTCCTATAATTCACCCCTCCACTTT,CASSRRVQGASYNSPLHF
-,-,TRBV13,TRBJ1-5,TGTGCCAGCAGCTTAGGTGGGCCCAGCAATCAGCCCCAGCATTTT,CASSLGGPSNQPQHF
-,TRBD1,TRBV18,TRBJ2-1,TGTGCCAGTTCAACCCCCCAGGGGGTGGTCTACAATGAGCAGTTCTTC,CASSTPQGVVYNEQFF
-,TRBD1,TRBV5-1,TRBJ1-1,TGCGCCAGCAGCACGGGACAGGGGGAAGGTTTCTTT,CASSTGQGEGFF
-,TRBD1,TRBV5-6,TRBJ1-6,TGTGCCAGCAGCGAACAGGGGTACTCCTATAATTCACCCCTCCACTTT,CASSEQGYSYNSPLHF
-,-,TRBV9,TRBJ1-1,TGTGCCAGCAGCGTAGTAGGTGAGGCTGAAGCTTTCTTT,CASSVVGEAEAFF
once,TRBD1,TRBV28,TRBJ1-2,TGTGCCAGTCTGGACAGGGCAGACTATGGCTACACCTTC,CASLDRADYGYTF
-,-,TRBV19,TRBJ2-7,TGTGCCAGTGGATACGCCGAAAGGGGCTACGAGCAGTACTTC,CASGYAERGYEQYF
-,TRBD2,TRBV11-3,TRBJ2-2,TGTGCCAGCAGCTGGGGACTAGCGGGAGACACCGGGGAGCTGTTTTTT,CASSWGLAGDTGELFF
-,TRBD2,TRBV5-1,TRBJ2-7,TGCGCCAGCAGCAGGACTAGCGAGAAGACCGAGCAGTACTTC,CASSRTSEKTEQYF
-,TRBD1,TRBV2,TRBJ1-1,TGTGCCAGCAGTAGACAGGGTGGACGGACGGGGAACACTGAAGCTTTCTTT,CASSRQGGRTGNTEAFF
-,TRBD1,TRBV5-6,TRBJ2-7,TGTGCCAGCAGCTTGGCAGGGGGTTCATACGAGCAGTACTTC,CASSLAGGSYEQYF